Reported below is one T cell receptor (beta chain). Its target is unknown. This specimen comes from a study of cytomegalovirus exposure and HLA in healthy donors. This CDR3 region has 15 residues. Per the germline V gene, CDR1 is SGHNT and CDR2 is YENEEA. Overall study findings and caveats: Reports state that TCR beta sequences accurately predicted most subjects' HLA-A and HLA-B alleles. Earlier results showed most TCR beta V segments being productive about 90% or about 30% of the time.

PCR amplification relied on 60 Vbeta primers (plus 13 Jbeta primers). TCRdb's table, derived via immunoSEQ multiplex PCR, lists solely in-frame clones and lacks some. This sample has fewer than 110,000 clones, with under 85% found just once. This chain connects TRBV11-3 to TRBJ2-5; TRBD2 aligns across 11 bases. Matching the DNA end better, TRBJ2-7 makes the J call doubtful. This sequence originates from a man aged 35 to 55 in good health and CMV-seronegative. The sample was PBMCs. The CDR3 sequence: CASSLSGGASYEQYF. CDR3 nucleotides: TGTGCCAGCAGCCTTAGCGGGGGGGCTTCCTACGAGCAGTACTTC.